The source of this TCR beta chain is a study of blood T cells in healthy people across ages. Study-wide background: Roughly one uniquely barcoded beta molecule per two T cells was captured.

At least 5.5 micrograms of total RNA were extracted per sample. Trimming pared 5 bases from V and 4 bases from J, leaving 21 bases between. This CDR3 comprises 18 residues. Germline loops: CDR1 LNHNV, CDR2 YYDKDF (reference sequence). Next came a second PCR, run for about 6 to 12 cycles, which used a sample-barcoded 5' primer along with a J-beta primer mix. The template-switch adaptor was a 5' adaptor with 12 random nucleotides. It tagged each cDNA molecule. TCRdb processed the 5' RACE reads anew with MiXCR; each CDR3 protein has one entry. The table includes roughly 730,000 distinct CDR3 sequences, roughly 56% detected once.

The receptor was isolated from a man aged 40-49 years in good health. The chain couples TRBV15 to TRBJ2-6, with D perhaps given as TRBD1 or TRBD2 (5 bases each). The sequencing sample was made of blood. CDR3 in DNA: TGTGCCACCAGCGATCCCCGGGACGGCGCCTTCGGGGCCAACGTCCTGACTTTC. Protein product: CATSDPRDGAFGANVLTF.